This T cell receptor (beta chain) comes out of a study of control samples from healthy donors and cancer patients. Comment on this clone: The same CDR3 can be traced to other DNA sequences in this sample.

There are 13 residues in the CDR3. Between the trimmed V and J ends, which lost 3 bases and 1 base, there was a span of 4 bases. Germline V gives CDR1 LNHDA, CDR2 SQIVND (reference sequence). Libraries were prepared by immunoSEQ multiplex PCR; TCRdb keeps only in-frame clonotypes and omits some of them. Here the sample spans under 150,000 clones, about 95% being singletons. This TCR came from a man aged 25 to 40 in good health. The sequencing input was blood. The V gene is TRBV19, the J gene TRBJ1-5, with D uncertain. The CDR3 protein is CASSITSNQPQHF. CDR3 nucleotides: TGTGCCAGTAGTATTACCAGCAATCAGCCCCAGCATTTT.